A selection of T cell receptor beta chains follows, all from one sample in a study of T cells in localized non-small cell lung cancer. Only in-frame clones appear in the TCRdb table, and some are missing; sequencing was by immunoSEQ multiplex PCR. The data show around 140,000 clones, with around 90% seen just once and 1.5% to 2% held by the top ten. Here the sequenced sample was peripheral blood, taken before any cancer treatment. Receptor source: a female donor aged 60 or older with stage I lung adenocarcinoma. Each CDR3 is given with its conserved first and last residue. Each record gives: J gene, D gene, clone size, V gene, CDR3 DNA, CDR3 protein. The D gene is left open where the match is weak. Expanded clones are given a class, and other clones once, few, many or no size at all.

TRBJ1-5 | TRBD1 | - | TRBV2 | TGTGCCAGCCGAGACAGGGCCAATCAGCCCCAGCATTTT | CASRDRANQPQHF
TRBJ2-7 | - | once | TRBV4-2 | TGTGCCAGCAGCCAACCTGCCGGGGGGCCATACGAGCAGTACTTC | CASSQPAGGPYEQYF
TRBJ2-3 | - | - | TRBV11-2 | TGTGCCAGCAGCTTAGAAGGTACTCTGCGGGCTACGCAGTATTTT | CASSLEGTLRATQYF
TRBJ1-1 | TRBD1 | - | TRBV5-1 | TGCGCCAGCAGCACGACAGGGGGCTGGTACACTGAAGCTTTCTTT | CASSTTGGWYTEAFF
TRBJ1-2 | - | - | TRBV6-1 | TGTGCCAGCAGTGAAGAGGTTAATTGGGGGAGTGGAGGCTACACCTTC | CASSEEVNWGSGGYTF
TRBJ2-3 | TRBD2 | - | TRBV7-2 | TGTGCCAGCAGTTTAGCGGGAGGGGACACAGATACGCAGTATTTT | CASSLAGGDTDTQYF
TRBJ1-1 | TRBD1 | - | TRBV10-1 | TGCGCCAGCAGTGAGATAGGGGACAGTTCACTTCTCTTT | CASSEIGDSSLLF
TRBJ2-7 | TRBD1 | - | TRBV6-1 | TGTGCCAGCAGTGAAGCAGCACAGGGGGTCTACGAGCAGTACTTC | CASSEAAQGVYEQYF
TRBJ2-7 | TRBD2 | - | TRBV9 | TGTGCCAGCAGCGCCGGGACTAGCGGGAGGTTCGAGCAGTACTTC | CASSAGTSGRFEQYF
TRBJ1-1 | - | - | TRBV29-1 | TGCAGCGTTGCCCCAGGGGAAGGAGCTTTCTTT | CSVAPGEGAFF
TRBJ2-3 | - | - | TRBV5-4 | TGTGCCAGCAGCGTGTTTCTAGGCGCAGATACGCAGTATTTT | CASSVFLGADTQYF
TRBJ1-3 | - | - | TRBV19 | TGTGCCAGTAGTACGACTGGCGGCTCTGGAAACACCATATATTTT | CASSTTGGSGNTIYF
TRBJ2-1 | - | once | TRBV11-3 | TGTGCCAGCTCGGACCCGAGTCGCTCCTACAATGAGCAGTTCTTC | CASSDPSRSYNEQFF